This TCR beta chain emerged from a study of T cells after yellow fever vaccination. Study in general: It was SMART-Seq v4 Ultra Low Input that prepared the fractions with low cell numbers. General observations from the study: Overlap between CD4 and CD8 compartments was detected for a small share of clonotypes. Peaking on day 5 versus 15, the secondary response was faster but weaker.

The germline V and J ends were trimmed by 2 bases and 7 bases, with 9 bases remaining between them. Germline lookup yields CDR1 SGHVS and CDR2 FNYEAQ. This CDR3 has 13 amino acids. TCRdb used MiXCR to reprocess the 5' RACE reads, holding one entry per CDR3 protein. The sample yields 100,000 to 150,000 distinct CDR3 sequences, nearly 7.5% seen once. At least ten counts were recorded for this clonotype. Its antigen is still unknown. The source was CD4+ T cells sorted from PBMCs, collected more than 8 days after the first yellow fever vaccination. The sequence came from a man between 18 and 35 years old who received the YFV17D yellow fever vaccine. The V call is TRBV7-6, the J call TRBJ1-5, with unresolved D. In DNA form, the CDR3 reads TGTGCCAGCAGCTTACTAGTAGGGCAGCCCCAGCATTTT. This translates into CASSLLVGQPQHF.